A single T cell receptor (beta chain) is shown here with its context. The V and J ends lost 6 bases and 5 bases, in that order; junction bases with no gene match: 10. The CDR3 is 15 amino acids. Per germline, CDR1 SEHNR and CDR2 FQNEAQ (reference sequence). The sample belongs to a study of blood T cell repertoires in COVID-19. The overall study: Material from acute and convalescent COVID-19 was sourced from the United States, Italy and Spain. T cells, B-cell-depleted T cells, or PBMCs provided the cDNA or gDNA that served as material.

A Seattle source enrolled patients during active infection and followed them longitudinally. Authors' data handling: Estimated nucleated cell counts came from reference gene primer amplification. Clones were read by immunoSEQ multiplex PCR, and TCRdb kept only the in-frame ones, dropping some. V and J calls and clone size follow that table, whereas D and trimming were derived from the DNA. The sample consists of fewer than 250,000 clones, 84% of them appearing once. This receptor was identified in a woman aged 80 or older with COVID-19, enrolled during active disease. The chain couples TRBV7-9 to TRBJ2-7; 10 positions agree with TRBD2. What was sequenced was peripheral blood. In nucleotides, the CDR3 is TGTGCCAGCAGTTTTAGCGGGGGGAAACCCAACGAGCAGTACTTC. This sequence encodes CASSFSGGKPNEQYF.